This record covers a single T cell receptor beta chain. The sample belongs to a study of blood T cell repertoires in COVID-19. Study background: Sources were T cells, B-cell-depleted T cells, or PBMCs; the material itself was cDNA or gDNA.

The table came from immunoSEQ multiplex PCR; TCRdb's copy has only in-frame clones and leaves some out. The top ten clones hold more than 6.5% of a sample with 200,000 to 300,000 clones, 85% to 90% of them seen once. Sequencing was performed on peripheral blood. The clonotype originates from a woman between 70 and 85 years old with active or convalescent COVID-19.

CDR3 protein: CASSQLTGSVTIYF. Written as DNA, the CDR3 is TGTGCCAGCAGCCAACTCACAGGTTCGGTCACCATATATTTT. The chain recombines TRBV7-9 with TRBJ1-3; D is possibly TRBD1 (5 bases). Trimming pared 5 bases from V and 9 bases from J, leaving 17 bases between. This CDR3 spans 14 amino acids. Germline V gene data show CDR1 as SEHNR and CDR2 as FQNEAQ (reference sequence).